The 16 T cell receptor beta chains in this list originate from one sample, sequenced in a study of blood T cell repertoires in COVID-19. Profiling relied on immunoSEQ multiplex PCR, and the TCRdb table lists in-frame clones only, not all of them. The repertoire includes under 400,000 clones, roughly 90% of them detected once, and roughly 3.9% sits in the top ten. The specimen sequenced was peripheral blood. The receptors here all came from a woman in her sixties or seventies with COVID-19, enrolled during active disease.

The chain employs TRBV3-1 (or the pseudogene TRBV3-2) and TRBJ1-1, with D maybe TRBD1 (5 bases). The CDR3 covers 14 residues. V lost 6 bases and J 1 base, leaving 12 bases between the germline ends. Germline CDR1 LGHDT, CDR2 YNNKEL (reference sequence). The CDR3 reads CASSQGVGNTEAFF. The DNA of the CDR3 is TGTGCCAGCAGTCAGGGTGTGGGGAACACTGAAGCTTTCTTT.

V is TRBV10-3 and J is TRBJ1-5; 7 nucleotides match TRBD1. This CDR3 comprises 13 residues. Losses at the gene ends were 8 bases for V and 7 bases for J; bases not matched to a gene: 8. The germline CDR1 and CDR2 sequences are ENHRY and SYGVKD. CDR3 loop: CAISGGLGQPQHF. The DNA of the CDR3 is TGTGCCATCTCAGGGGGGCTTGGGCAGCCCCAGCATTTT.

This chain uses TRBV5-5 with TRBJ1-4, with TRBD1 as a possible D gene (6 bases). Germline lookup yields CDR1 SGHKS and CDR2 YYEKEE (reference sequence). V was cut by 0 bases and J by 8 bases, with 14 bases left in between. The CDR3 contains 15 residues. The CDR3 nucleotides are TGTGCCAGCAGCTTGGGTACAGGGCTGGGGGAAAAACTGTTTTTT. Translation: CASSLGTGLGEKLFF.

This chain joins TRBV12-1 and TRBJ1-1. TRBV12-1 is recorded as a pseudogene. The CDR3 consists of 11 residues. DNA of the CDR3: TGTGCCAGCAGTACGAAGATCGGAGCTTTCTTT. It translates to CASSTKIGAFF.

The chain recombines TRBV11-3 with TRBJ2-3; possible D gene TRBD1, 6 bases. The germline gives CDR1 SGHNT, CDR2 YENEEA. The CDR3 consists of 14 residues. V was pared by 4 bases and J by 2 bases, with 10 bases between. The CDR3: CASSWDTTTDTQYF. CDR3 DNA sequence: TGTGCCAGCAGCTGGGACACAACCACAGATACGCAGTATTTT.

The V gene is TRBV6-1, the J gene TRBJ1-2; D unclear. The CDR3 is 12 amino acids. V was cut by 5 bases and J by 8 bases, with 12 bases left in between. Germline values: CDR1 MNHNS, CDR2 SASEGT. CDR3 residues: CASSYEGRGYTF. Here the CDR3 DNA reads TGTGCCAGCAGTTATGAGGGTCGGGGCTACACCTTC.

Written as DNA, the CDR3 is TGCAGCGTTACAGGGGTTGGGCCCTACAATGAGCAGTTCTTC. This gives the protein CSVTGVGPYNEQFF. This chain links TRBV29-1 with TRBJ2-1; 7 nucleotides agree with TRBD1. V was clipped by 5 bases and J by 2 bases; unmatched bases: 6. This CDR3 spans 14 amino acids. Germline lookup yields CDR1 SQVTM and CDR2 ANQGSEA.

The chain joins TRBV7-3 to TRBJ2-3, with D unresolved. The CDR3 length is 15 residues. Germline V CDR1 and CDR2: SGHTA, FQGTGA. V was clipped by 2 bases and J by 0 bases, with 9 bases between them. CDR3 bases: TGTGCCAGCAGCTTAGGCAGTGCTAGCACAGATACGCAGTATTTT. This encodes CASSLGSASTDTQYF.

The chain joins TRBV5-5 to TRBJ2-5, with 9 bases aligning to TRBD1. V lost 0 bases, J lost 4 bases, and 1 base stayed unmatched. The V gene's germline CDR1 is SGHKS and CDR2 YYEKEE (reference sequence). CDR3 length: 14 amino acids. CDR3 coding DNA: TGTGCCAGCAGCTTGGACAGGGGGCCAGAGACCCAGTACTTC. Its translation is CASSLDRGPETQYF. Together with reference TRBV5-5 and TRBJ2-5, the CDR3 gives the full variable domain: DAGVTQSPTHLIKTRGQQVTLRCSPISGHKSVSWYQQVLGQGPQFIFQYYEKEERGRGNFPDRFSARQFPNYSSELNVNALLLGDSALYLCASSLDRGPETQYFGPGTRLLVL.

J is TRBJ1-2 and V is TRBV3-1 (or the pseudogene TRBV3-2); D not resolved. From germline, CDR1 is LGHDT and CDR2 YNNKEL (reference sequence). Trimming left V 5 bases short and J 4 bases short, with 14 bases between. The CDR3 loop spans 14 amino acids. The CDR3 sequence: CASSRLEAVYGYTF. CDR3 nucleotide sequence: TGTGCCAGCAGCAGATTGGAGGCAGTCTATGGCTACACCTTC.

This clone was observed once. This chain links TRBV6-6 with TRBJ2-7; D is possibly TRBD1 (6 bases). Trimming stripped 2 bases from V and 12 bases from J, with 14 bases between. The CDR3 contains 12 residues. The V gene's germline CDR1 is MNHNY and CDR2 SVGAGI (reference sequence). The CDR3, as DNA: TGTGCCAGCAGTTACGAACAGGGCATCACGTACTTC. Translated: CASSYEQGITYF.

The chain couples TRBV19 to TRBJ1-4, with 7 bases aligning to TRBD1. CDR1 and CDR2 from the germline V gene are LNHDA and SQIVND (reference sequence). V dropped 8 bases and J dropped 5; count of bases not matched to a gene: 8. This CDR3 has 14 amino acids. The CDR3 DNA reads as TGTGCCAGTTCCCGACAGGGAAGAAATGAAAAACTGTTTTTT. Translated: CASSRQGRNEKLFF.

A note on this clone: The sample contains more than one DNA sequence encoding this CDR3. CDR3 region: CASSSGQGDYGYTF. CDR3 sequence (DNA): TGCGCCAGCAGCTCGGGACAGGGCGACTATGGCTACACCTTC. The genes are TRBV5-1 and TRBJ1-2; the match to TRBD1 covers 9 bases. CDR1 and CDR2 (germline): SGHRS, YFSETQ. The CDR3 contains 14 residues. J was trimmed by 3 bases and V by 3 bases; bases with no gene match: 3.

V usage is TRBV19 and J usage is TRBJ1-1; TRBD1 agrees at 10 bases. The germline gives CDR1 LNHDA, CDR2 SQIVND (reference sequence). The V gene end was trimmed by 9 bases and the J gene end by 3 bases; junction bases not matched to a gene: 10. The CDR3 runs to 15 residues. In nucleotides, the CDR3 is TGTGCCAGCGTTTCCGACAGGGGGCGGGACACTGAAGCTTTCTTT. It encodes CASVSDRGRDTEAFF.

A word on this clone: This sample also contains other DNA sequences that code for the same CDR3. This sequence joins TRBV4-1 and TRBJ2-7, with 8 nucleotides matching TRBD1. V trimming: 5 bases; J trimming: 3 bases; junction bases outside the gene matches: 9. CDR1 and CDR2 from the germline V gene are MGHRA and YSYEKL. This CDR3 region has 15 residues. The CDR3 DNA follows: TGCGCCAGCAGCTTTCCGGGACAGGCCATCTACGAGCAGTACTTC. Its translation: CASSFPGQAIYEQYF.

V gene TRBV4-1 combines with J gene TRBJ1-1; TRBD1 matches 7 bases. This CDR3 is 16 amino acids long. V lost 2 bases and J lost 0; bases outside the gene matches: 6. The germline V gene encodes CDR1 MGHRA and CDR2 YSYEKL. The CDR3 loop reads CASSQQRQGMNTEAFF. CDR3 nucleotides: TGCGCCAGCAGCCAACAGCGACAGGGAATGAACACTGAAGCTTTCTTT.